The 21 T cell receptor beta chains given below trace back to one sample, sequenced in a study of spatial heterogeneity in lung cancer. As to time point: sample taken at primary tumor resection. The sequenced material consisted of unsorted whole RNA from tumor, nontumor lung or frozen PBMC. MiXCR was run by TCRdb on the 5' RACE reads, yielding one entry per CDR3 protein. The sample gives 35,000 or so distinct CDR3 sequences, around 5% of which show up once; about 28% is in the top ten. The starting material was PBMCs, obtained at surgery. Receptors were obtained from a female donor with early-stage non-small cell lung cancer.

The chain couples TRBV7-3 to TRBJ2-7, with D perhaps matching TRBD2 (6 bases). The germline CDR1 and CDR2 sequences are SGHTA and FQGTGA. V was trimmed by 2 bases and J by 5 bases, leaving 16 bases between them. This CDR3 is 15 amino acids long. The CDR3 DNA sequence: TGTGCCAGCAGCTTAGGTGGGCGGGGATCTCACGAGCAGTACTTC. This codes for CASSLGGRGSHEQYF.

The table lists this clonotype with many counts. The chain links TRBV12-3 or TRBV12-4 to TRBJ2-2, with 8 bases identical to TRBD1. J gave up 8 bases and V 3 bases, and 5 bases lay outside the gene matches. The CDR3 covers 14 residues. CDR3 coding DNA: TGTGCCAGCAGTTTCAGGGGGCGCATGGGGGAGCTGTTTTTT. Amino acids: CASSFRGRMGELFF.

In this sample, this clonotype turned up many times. The CDR3 here is CASSEAGRHSSYEQYF. The CDR3 bases are TGTGCCAGCAGTGAAGCGGGCAGGCATAGCTCCTACGAGCAGTACTTC. The chain joins TRBV25-1 to TRBJ2-7; a weak D match, TRBD2 (5 bases). The CDR3 is made up of 16 amino acids. V lost 2 bases to trimming and J lost 0 bases, with 14 bases between them. Germline V CDR1 and CDR2: MGHDK, SYGVNS.

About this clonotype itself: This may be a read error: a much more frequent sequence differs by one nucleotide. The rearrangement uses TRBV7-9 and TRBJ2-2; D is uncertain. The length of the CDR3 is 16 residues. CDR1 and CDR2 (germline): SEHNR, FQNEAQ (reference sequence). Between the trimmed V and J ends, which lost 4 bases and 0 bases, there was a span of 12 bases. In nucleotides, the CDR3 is TGTGCCAGCAGCTCATTGACGGTTACGAACACCGGGGAGCTGTTTTTT. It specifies CASSSLTVTNTGELFF.

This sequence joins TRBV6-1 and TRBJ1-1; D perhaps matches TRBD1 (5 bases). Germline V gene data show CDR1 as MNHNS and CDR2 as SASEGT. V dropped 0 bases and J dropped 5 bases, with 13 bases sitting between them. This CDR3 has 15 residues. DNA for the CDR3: TGTGCCAGCAGTGAAGCAGGCGGGGGAGGGACTGAAGCTTTCTTT. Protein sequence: CASSEAGGGGTEAFF.

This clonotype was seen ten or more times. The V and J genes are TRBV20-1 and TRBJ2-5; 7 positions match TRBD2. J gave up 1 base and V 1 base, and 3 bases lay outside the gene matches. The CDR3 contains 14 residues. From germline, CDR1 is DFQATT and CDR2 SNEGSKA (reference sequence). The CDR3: CSARVGGSQETQYF. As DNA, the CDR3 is TGCAGTGCTAGAGTCGGGGGGTCCCAAGAGACCCAGTACTTC.

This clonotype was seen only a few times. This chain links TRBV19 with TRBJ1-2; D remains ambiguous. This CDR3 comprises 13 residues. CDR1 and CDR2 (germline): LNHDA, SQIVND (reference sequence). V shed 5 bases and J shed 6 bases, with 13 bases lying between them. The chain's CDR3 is CASSPTPGNGYTF. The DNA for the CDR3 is TGTGCCAGTAGTCCGACCCCCGGGAATGGCTACACCTTC.

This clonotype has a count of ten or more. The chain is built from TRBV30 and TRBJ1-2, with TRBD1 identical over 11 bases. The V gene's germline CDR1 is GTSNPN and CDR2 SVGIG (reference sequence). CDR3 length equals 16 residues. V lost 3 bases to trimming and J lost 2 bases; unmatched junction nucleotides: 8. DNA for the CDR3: TGTGCCTGGAGGGACAGGGGGCTTTCGGGCAACTATGGCTACACCTTC. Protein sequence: CAWRDRGLSGNYGYTF.

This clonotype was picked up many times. The DNA of the CDR3 is TGTGCCAGCAGTTTCACTACCTTCAGCCCCGGGACAGGGGTAGTGACCGGGGAGCTGTTTTTT. This codes for CASSFTTFSPGTGVVTGELFF. The V and J genes are TRBV27 and TRBJ2-2; the match to TRBD1 covers 10 bases. V lost 3 bases and J lost 5; bases outside the gene matches: 21. This CDR3 is built from 21 residues. Germline values: CDR1 MNHEY, CDR2 SMNVEV (reference sequence).

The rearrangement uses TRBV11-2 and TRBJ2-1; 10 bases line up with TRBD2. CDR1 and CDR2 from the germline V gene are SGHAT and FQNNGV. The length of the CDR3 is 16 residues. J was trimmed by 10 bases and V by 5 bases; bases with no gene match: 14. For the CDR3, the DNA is TGTGCCAGCAGCCAATCACCAGCGGGGGGGTTTTTCGAGCAGTTCTTC. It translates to CASSQSPAGGFFEQFF. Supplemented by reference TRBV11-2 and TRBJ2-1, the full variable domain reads EAGVAQSPRYKIIEKRQSVAFWCNPISGHATLYWYQQILGQGPKLLIQFQNNGVVDDSQLPKDRFSAERLKGVDSTLKIQPAKLEDSAVYLCASSQSPAGGFFEQFFGPGTRLTVL.

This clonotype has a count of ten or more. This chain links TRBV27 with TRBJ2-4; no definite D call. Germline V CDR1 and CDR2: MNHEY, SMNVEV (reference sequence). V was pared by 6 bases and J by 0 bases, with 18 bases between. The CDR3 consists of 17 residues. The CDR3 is CASSPYSGTLAKNIQYF. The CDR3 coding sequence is TGTGCCAGCAGCCCCTACTCAGGAACCCTAGCCAAAAACATTCAGTACTTC.

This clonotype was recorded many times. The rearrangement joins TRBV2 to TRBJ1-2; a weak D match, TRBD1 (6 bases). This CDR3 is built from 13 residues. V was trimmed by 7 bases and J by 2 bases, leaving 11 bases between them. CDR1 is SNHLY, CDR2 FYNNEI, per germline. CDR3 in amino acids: CASIGQMNYGYTF. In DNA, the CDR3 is TGTGCCAGCATCGGACAGATGAACTATGGCTACACCTTC.

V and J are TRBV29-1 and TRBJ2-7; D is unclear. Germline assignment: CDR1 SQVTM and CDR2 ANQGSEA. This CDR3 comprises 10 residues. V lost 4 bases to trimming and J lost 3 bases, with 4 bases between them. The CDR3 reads CSVGGYEQYF. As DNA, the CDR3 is TGCAGCGTTGGGGGCTACGAGCAGTACTTC.

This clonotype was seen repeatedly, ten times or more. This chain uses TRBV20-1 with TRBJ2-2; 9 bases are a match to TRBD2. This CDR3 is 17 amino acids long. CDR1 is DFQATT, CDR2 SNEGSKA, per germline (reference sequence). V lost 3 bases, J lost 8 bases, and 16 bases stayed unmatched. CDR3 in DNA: TGCAGTGCTAGGCCCAGCGGGGGGTCAGACCCCAAGGGGGAGCTGTTTTTT. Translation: CSARPSGGSDPKGELFF.

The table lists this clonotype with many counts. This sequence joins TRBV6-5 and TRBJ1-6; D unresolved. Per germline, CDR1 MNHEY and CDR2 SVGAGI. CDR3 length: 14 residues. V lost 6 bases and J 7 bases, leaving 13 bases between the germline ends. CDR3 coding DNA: TGTGCCAGCAGCCTGGGCTTTGAAAATTCACCCCTCCACTTT. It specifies CASSLGFENSPLHF.

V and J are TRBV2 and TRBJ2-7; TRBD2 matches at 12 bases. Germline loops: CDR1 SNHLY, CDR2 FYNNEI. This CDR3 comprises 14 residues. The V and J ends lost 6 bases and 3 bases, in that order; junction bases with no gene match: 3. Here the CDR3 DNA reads TGTGCCAGCAGGACTAGCGGGAGTGGCTACGAGCAGTACTTC. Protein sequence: CASRTSGSGYEQYF.

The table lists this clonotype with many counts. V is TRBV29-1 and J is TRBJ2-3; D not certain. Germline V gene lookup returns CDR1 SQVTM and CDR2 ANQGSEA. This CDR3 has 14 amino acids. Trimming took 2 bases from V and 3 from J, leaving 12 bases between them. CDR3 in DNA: TGCAGCGTTGAAAAGGTTATAGAGACAGATACGCAGTATTTT. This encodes CSVEKVIETDTQYF.

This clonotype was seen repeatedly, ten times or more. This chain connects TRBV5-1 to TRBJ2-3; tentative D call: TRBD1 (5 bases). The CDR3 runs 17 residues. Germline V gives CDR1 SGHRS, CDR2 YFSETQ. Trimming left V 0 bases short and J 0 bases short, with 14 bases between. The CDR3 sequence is CASSLARASSSTDTQYF. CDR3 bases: TGCGCCAGCAGCTTGGCCAGGGCCAGTTCTAGCACAGATACGCAGTATTTT.

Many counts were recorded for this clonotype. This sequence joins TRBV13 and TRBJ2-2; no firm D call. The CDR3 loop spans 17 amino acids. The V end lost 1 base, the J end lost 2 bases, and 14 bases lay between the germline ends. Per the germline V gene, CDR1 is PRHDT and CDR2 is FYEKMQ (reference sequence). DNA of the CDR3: TGTGCCAGCAGCTTAGCCGCCACACGACTTAACACCGGGGAGCTGTTTTTT. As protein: CASSLAATRLNTGELFF.

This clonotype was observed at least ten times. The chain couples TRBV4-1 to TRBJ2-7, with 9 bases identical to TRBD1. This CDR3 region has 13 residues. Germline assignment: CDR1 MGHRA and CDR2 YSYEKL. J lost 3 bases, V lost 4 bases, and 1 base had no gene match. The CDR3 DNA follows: TGCGCCAGCAGCCGGACAGGGGACTACGAGCAGTACTTC. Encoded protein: CASSRTGDYEQYF.

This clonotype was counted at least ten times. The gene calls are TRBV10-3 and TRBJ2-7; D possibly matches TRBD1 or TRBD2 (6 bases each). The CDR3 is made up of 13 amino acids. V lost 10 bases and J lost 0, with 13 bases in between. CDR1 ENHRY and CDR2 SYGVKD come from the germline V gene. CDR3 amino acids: CATGGRSSYEQYF. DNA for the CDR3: TGTGCCACCGGGGGCAGGAGCTCCTACGAGCAGTACTTC.